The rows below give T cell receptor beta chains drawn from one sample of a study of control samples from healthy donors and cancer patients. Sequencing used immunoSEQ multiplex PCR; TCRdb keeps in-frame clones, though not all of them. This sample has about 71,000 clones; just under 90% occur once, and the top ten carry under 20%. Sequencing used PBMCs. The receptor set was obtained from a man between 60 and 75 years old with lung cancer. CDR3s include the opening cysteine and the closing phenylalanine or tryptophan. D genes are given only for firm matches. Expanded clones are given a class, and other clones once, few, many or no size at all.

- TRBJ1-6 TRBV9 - CASSVDGDPLNSPLHF TGTGCCAGCAGCGTAGATGGGGACCCACTCAATTCACCCCTCCACTTT
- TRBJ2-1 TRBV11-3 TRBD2 CASSSGGSYNEQFF TGTGCCAGCAGCTCGGGGGGGTCCTACAATGAGCAGTTCTTC
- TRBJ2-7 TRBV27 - CASSFGPWLRRNEQYF TGTGCCAGCAGCTTTGGGCCCTGGCTAAGACGGAACGAGCAGTACTTC
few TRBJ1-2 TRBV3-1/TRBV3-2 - CASSQDLGTPNYGYTF TGTGCCAGCAGCCAAGATCTAGGGACACCAAACTATGGCTACACCTTC
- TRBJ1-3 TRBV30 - CACGTEAGNTIYF TGTGCCTGCGGGACCGAAGCTGGAAACACCATATATTTT
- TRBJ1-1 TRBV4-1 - CASSQLQHMNTEAFF TGCGCCAGCAGCCAATTACAGCACATGAACACTGAAGCTTTCTTT
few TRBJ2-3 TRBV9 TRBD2 CASSVRLAPTDTQYF TGTGCCAGCAGCGTAAGACTAGCCCCCACAGATACGCAGTATTTT
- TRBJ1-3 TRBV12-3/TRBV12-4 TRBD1 CASSLGRGDTIYF TGTGCCAGCAGTTTAGGCAGGGGGGACACCATATATTTT
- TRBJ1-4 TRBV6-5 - CASSYSGSSNEKLFF TGTGCCAGCAGTTACTCGGGGAGCTCTAATGAAAAACTGTTTTTT
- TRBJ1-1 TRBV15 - CATSQGRTEAFF TGTGCCACCAGTCAGGGGAGGACTGAAGCTTTCTTT
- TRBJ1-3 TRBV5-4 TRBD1 CASREGTEDTIYF TGTGCCAGCAGGGAGGGGACAGAGGACACCATATATTTT
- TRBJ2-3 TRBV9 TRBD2 CASSVRTSGGDTQYF TGTGCCAGCAGCGTAAGGACTAGCGGGGGAGATACGCAGTATTTT
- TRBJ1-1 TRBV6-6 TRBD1 CASSGTGGDLNTEAFF TGTGCCAGCAGTGGGACAGGGGGAGACCTGAACACTGAAGCTTTCTTT
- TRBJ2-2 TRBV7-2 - CASSLRWGAGELFF TGTGCCAGCAGCTTACGTTGGGGGGCCGGGGAGCTGTTTTTT
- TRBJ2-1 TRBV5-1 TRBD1 CASSLSGTGISEQFF TGCGCCAGCAGCTTGAGCGGGACAGGGATTAGTGAGCAGTTCTTC
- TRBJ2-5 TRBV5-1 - CASSLAQVQETQYF TGCGCCAGCAGCTTGGCCCAGGTTCAAGAGACCCAGTACTTC
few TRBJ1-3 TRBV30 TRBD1 CAWDLTGVGNTIYF TGTGCCTGGGATTTAACAGGGGTTGGAAACACCATATATTTT
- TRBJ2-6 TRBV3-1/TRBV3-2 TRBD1 CASSQADRFPSGANVLTF TGTGCCAGCAGCCAAGCGGACAGGTTTCCCTCTGGGGCCAACGTCCTGACTTTC
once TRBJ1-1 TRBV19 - CASRFQGETTEAFF TGTGCCAGTAGATTTCAGGGAGAGACCACTGAAGCTTTCTTT
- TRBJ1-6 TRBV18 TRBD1 CASSPSTGLGNSPLHF TGTGCCAGCTCACCATCGACAGGGTTGGGTAATTCACCCCTCCACTTT
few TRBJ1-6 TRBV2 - CASTPGGRGANSPLHF TGTGCCAGCACCCCGGGGGGACGTGGAGCCAATTCACCCCTCCACTTT
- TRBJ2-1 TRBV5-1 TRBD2 CASSPGGGSYNEQFF TGCGCCAGCAGCCCTGGGGGGGGAAGTTACAATGAGCAGTTCTTC
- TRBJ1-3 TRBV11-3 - CASSRGNTIYF TGTGCCAGCAGCCGGGGAAACACCATATATTTT
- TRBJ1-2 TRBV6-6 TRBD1 CASSDRDRGNYGYTF TGTGCCAGCAGTGACCGGGACAGGGGGAACTATGGCTACACCTTC
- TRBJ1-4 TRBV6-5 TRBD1 CASRQGFEKLFF TGTGCCAGTCGACAGGGGTTTGAAAAACTGTTTTTT
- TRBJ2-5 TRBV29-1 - CSVQGASVLQETQYF TGCAGCGTACAAGGGGCGTCGGTACTCCAAGAGACCCAGTACTTC
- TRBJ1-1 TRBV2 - CASSRSGNTEAFF TGTGCCAGCAGTCGGTCGGGAAACACTGAAGCTTTCTTT